Shown below are 12 T cell receptor beta chains from a single sample sequenced in a study of blood T cell repertoires in COVID-19. The method was immunoSEQ multiplex PCR; TCRdb's version includes in-frame clones alone and lacks a portion of them. This sample yields roughly 190,000 clones, of which roughly four fifths are seen a single time; about 6% belongs to the top ten. The specimen sequenced was peripheral blood. The receptors shown here come from a woman aged 40 to 50 with acute or convalescent COVID-19.

This chain connects TRBV20-1 to TRBJ2-1; D is unresolved. Germline values: CDR1 DFQATT, CDR2 SNEGSKA (reference sequence). Trimming removed 5 bases from V and 3 bases from J, with 5 bases in between. The CDR3 is 11 amino acids. The CDR3 region has the DNA TGCAGTGCTCCCATCTACAATGAGCAGTTCTTC. It specifies CSAPIYNEQFF.

The DNA of the CDR3 is TGTGCCAGCAGCTCAGGGGGAGCTTCACCCCTCCACTTT. It yields the protein CASSSGGASPLHF. The genes are TRBV9 and TRBJ1-6; 7 bases match TRBD1. Trimming at V came to 4 bases and at J to 9 bases, leaving 4 bases not matched to a gene. The CDR3 is 13 amino acids. Germline loops: CDR1 SGDLS, CDR2 YYNGEE.

This chain uses TRBV27 with TRBJ1-6, with a weak D call TRBD1 (5 bases). The CDR3 length is 14 residues. CDR1 and CDR2 (germline): MNHEY, SMNVEV (reference sequence). The V and J ends lost 2 bases and 7 bases respectively, with 9 bases between them. CDR3 residues: CASSLQGFNSPLHF. As DNA, the CDR3 is TGTGCCAGCAGTTTACAGGGATTCAATTCACCCCTCCACTTT.

The CDR3 region is CASSLEPRTGSKNEQFF. CDR3 nucleotide sequence: TGTGCCAGCAGCCTGGAACCCCGGACAGGATCCAAGAATGAGCAGTTCTTC. The genes are TRBV7-9 and TRBJ2-1, with 7 nucleotides matching TRBD1. The V gene end was trimmed by 5 bases and the J gene end by 7 bases; junction bases not matched to a gene: 17. Germline V gives CDR1 SEHNR, CDR2 FQNEAQ (reference sequence). The CDR3 length is 17 residues.

V gene TRBV7-8 combines with J gene TRBJ1-5; 7 positions match TRBD1. CDR3 size: 15 residues. With 5 bases clipped from V and 4 bases from J, the junction kept 8 bases outside the gene matches. Germline CDR1 SGHVS, CDR2 FQNEAQ. This CDR3 is CASSRSTGKNQPQHF. The CDR3 bases are TGTGCCAGCAGCCGCTCGACAGGGAAAAATCAGCCCCAGCATTTT.

The chain uses TRBV28 and TRBJ1-5; D unresolved. Germline lookup yields CDR1 MDHEN and CDR2 SYDVKM. Trimming cost V 5 bases and J 3 bases, with 11 bases left between them. The CDR3 has 14 amino acids. In DNA, the CDR3 is TGTGCCAGCAGTCGGGGTCTATTCAATCAGCCCCAGCATTTT. Translating gives CASSRGLFNQPQHF.

CDR3 nucleotides: TGTGCCAGCAGCCCGTGGGGCACTTGGCGGGGCTACACCTTC. This codes for CASSPWGTWRGYTF. The chain uses TRBV3-1 (or the pseudogene TRBV3-2) and TRBJ1-2; a weak D match, TRBD1 (5 bases). CDR1 and CDR2 from the germline V gene are LGHDT and YNNKEL (reference sequence). The CDR3 is 14 residues long. V was cut by 4 bases and J by 8 bases, with 17 bases left in between.

This chain joins TRBV5-6 and TRBJ1-3; a weak D match, TRBD1 (6 bases). The V gene's germline CDR1 is SGHDT and CDR2 YYEEEE. The CDR3 is 16 residues long. The ends were cut back, 0 bases at V and 4 bases at J, with 14 bases in the middle. CDR3: CASSLVKWTEGNTIYF. The CDR3 bases are TGTGCCAGCAGCTTGGTGAAATGGACAGAAGGAAACACCATATATTTT.

Concerning this clone itself: In the same sample, other DNA sequences code for this CDR3. The chain recombines TRBV5-1 with TRBJ1-5; 9 positions match TRBD1. CDR1 and CDR2 (germline): SGHRS, YFSETQ. The CDR3 length is 15 residues. V was clipped by 0 bases and J by 5 bases; unmatched bases: 3. The CDR3 DNA reads as TGCGCCAGCAGCTTGGAGGGACAGGGATATCAGCCCCAGCATTTT. Translating gives CASSLEGQGYQPQHF.

This chain uses TRBV24-1 with TRBJ2-3, with D possibly TRBD2 on 5 matching bases. Germline loops: CDR1 KGHDR, CDR2 SFDVKD. The CDR3 totals 14 residues. V lost 3 bases to trimming and J lost 7 bases, with 13 bases between them. The CDR3 DNA is TGTGCCACCAGTGATACACGACGAGGGCATACGCAGTATTTT. Amino acids: CATSDTRRGHTQYF.

This chain uses TRBV7-2 with TRBJ2-7; 9 bases agree with TRBD1. The CDR3 length is 15 residues. CDR1 and CDR2 (germline): SGHTA, FQGNSA. Trimming at V came to 1 base and at J to 4 bases, leaving 5 bases not matched to a gene. The CDR3 region is CASSLGRGTGYEQYF. The CDR3 bases are TGTGCCAGCAGCTTAGGGCGGGGGACAGGGTACGAGCAGTACTTC. Full variable domain (outside the CDR3, taken from reference TRBV7-2 and TRBJ2-7): GAGVSQSPSNKVTEKGKDVELRCDPISGHTALYWYRQSLGQGLEFLIYFQGNSAPDKSGLPSDRFSAERTGGSVSTLTIQRTQQEDSAVYLCASSLGRGTGYEQYFGPGTRLTVT.

The CDR3 bases are TGTGCCAGCAGGCGGGACAGTGCCTACGAGCAGTACTTC. Residues: CASRRDSAYEQYF. The chain carries TRBV12-3 or TRBV12-4 and TRBJ2-7, with a possible D match to TRBD1 (7 bases). The CDR3 sequence is 13 residues long. V was pared by 6 bases and J by 2 bases, with 11 bases between.